The sequence of this T cell receptor beta chain was determined in a study of cytomegalovirus exposure and HLA in healthy donors. Donors were ostensibly healthy at sampling, although undocumented immune exposures were probable. This CDR3 spans 16 amino acids. The germline CDR1 and CDR2 sequences are MNHNS and SASEGT. Trimming at V came to 1 base and at J to 5 bases, leaving 6 bases not matched to a gene. Amplification used 60 Vbeta primers and 13 Jbeta primers. Produced via immunoSEQ multiplex PCR; TCRdb's table is partial and in-frame only. The table records over 150,000 clones, about four fifths of them present only once.

Sequenced sample: PBMCs. The sequence was obtained from a man aged 25-45 years in good health and CMV-seronegative. The chain links TRBV6-1 to TRBJ2-5; 11 bases are shared with TRBD1. DNA for the CDR3: TGTGCCAGCAGTGAAGGGACAGGGGGCGAGGGGGAGACCCAGTACTTC. This gives the protein CASSEGTGGEGETQYF.